Below, one TCR beta chain is given with its context. This sample stems from a study of blood T cell repertoires in COVID-19. The authors' processing: Estimated nucleated cell counts came from reference gene primer amplification. The assay was immunoSEQ multiplex PCR, and TCRdb's table has in-frame clones only and misses some. The DNA gave D and trimming, while V, J and clone size come from that table. The sample holds about 74,000 clones, more than 75% seen once. V lost 5 bases and J 1 base, leaving 12 bases between the germline ends. Germline CDR1 is SGHTA and CDR2 is FQGNSA. The CDR3 consists of 15 residues.

The TCR originated in a woman aged 80 or older with active or convalescent COVID-19. The chain recombines TRBV7-2 with TRBJ2-1; possible D gene TRBD2, 5 bases. The sample comprised peripheral blood. The CDR3 DNA sequence: TGTGCCAGCAGCGTCACTAGGGAATCCTACAATGAGCAGTTCTTC. As protein: CASSVTRESYNEQFF.